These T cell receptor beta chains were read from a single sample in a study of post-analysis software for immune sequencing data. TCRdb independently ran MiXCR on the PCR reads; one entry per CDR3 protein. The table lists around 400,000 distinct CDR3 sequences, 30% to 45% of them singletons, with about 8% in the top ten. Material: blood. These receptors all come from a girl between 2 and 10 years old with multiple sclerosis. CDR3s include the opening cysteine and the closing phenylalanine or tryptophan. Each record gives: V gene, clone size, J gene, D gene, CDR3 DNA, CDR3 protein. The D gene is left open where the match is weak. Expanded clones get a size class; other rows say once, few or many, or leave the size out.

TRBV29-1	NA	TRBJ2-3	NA	TGCAGCGTTGAAGACCCTACAGGGATACCTAGCACAGATACGCAGTATTTT	CSVEDPTGIPSTDTQYF
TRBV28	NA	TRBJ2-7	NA	TGTGCCAGCAGCACAATAAGAAATCAGGGGAGGTACGAGCAGTACTTC	CASSTIRNQGRYEQYF
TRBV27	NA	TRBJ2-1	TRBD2	TGTGCCAGCAGTTTTTTCAGGCGGGGGGGTATCGATGAGCAGTTCTTC	CASSFFRRGGIDEQFF
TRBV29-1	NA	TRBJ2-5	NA	TGCAGCGTTGGGAGTCCCCAGTACTTC	CSVGSPQYF
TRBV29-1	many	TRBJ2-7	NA	TGCAGCGTTACGGGACACCTTTCCTACGAGCAGTACTTC	CSVTGHLSYEQYF
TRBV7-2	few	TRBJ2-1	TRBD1	TGTGCCAGCAGCCCCCGGGACAGGGGCCTCTACAATGAGCAGTTCTTC	CASSPRDRGLYNEQFF
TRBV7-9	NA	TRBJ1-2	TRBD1	TGTGCCAGCAGCTTAAGGCAGGGGGTATATGGCTACACCTTC	CASSLRQGVYGYTF
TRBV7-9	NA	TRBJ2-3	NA	TGTGCCAGCAGCTTAAGGGGGCCGGGGGATCCCGGGTATTTT	CASSLRGPGDPGYF
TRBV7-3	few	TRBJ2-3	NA	TGTGCCAGCAGCTTATCCAGGGATGCAGATACGCAGTATTTT	CASSLSRDADTQYF
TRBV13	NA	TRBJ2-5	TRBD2	TGTGCCAGCAGCTTATTGTCTCTAGCGGGGGCACGCCGAGAGACCCAGTACTTC	CASSLLSLAGARRETQYF
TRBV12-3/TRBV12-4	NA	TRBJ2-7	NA	TGTGCCAGCAGTTTAGTGGGGGGGCAACGCGAGCAGTACTTC	CASSLVGGQREQYF
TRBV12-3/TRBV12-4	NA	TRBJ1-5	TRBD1	TGTGCCAGCAGACTGGGACAGGAGGGCAATCAGCCCCAGCATTTT	CASRLGQEGNQPQHF
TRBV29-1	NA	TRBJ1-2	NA	TGCAGCGTTGAAGATCTGTGGGGGGATGATGGCTACACCTTC	CSVEDLWGDDGYTF
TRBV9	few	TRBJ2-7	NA	TGTGCCAGCAGCGTAGGGGGGACGAACGAGCAGTACTTC	CASSVGGTNEQYF
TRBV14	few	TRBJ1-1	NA	TGTGCCAGCAGCCGAATGACAGATATGAACACTGAAGCTTTCTTT	CASSRMTDMNTEAFF
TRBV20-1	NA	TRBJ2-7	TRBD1	TGCAGTGCTAGGTCAGAAGGGACAGAACCTTACGAGCAGTACTTC	CSARSEGTEPYEQYF
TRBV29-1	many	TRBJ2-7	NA	TGCAGCGGTGGGACATCCATGGCCGAGCAGTACTTC	CSGGTSMAEQYF
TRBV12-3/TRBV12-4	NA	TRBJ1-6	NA	TGTGCCAGCAGGGATCAGGGTAATTCACCCCTCCACTTT	CASRDQGNSPLHF
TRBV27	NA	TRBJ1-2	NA	TGTGCCAGCAGTTCCCGACAGGAGGCAAACTATGGCTACACCTTC	CASSSRQEANYGYTF
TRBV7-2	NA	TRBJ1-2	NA	TGTGCCAGCAGCCCTCGGGGGCTCCCGCTCGGTGGCTACACCTTC	CASSPRGLPLGGYTF
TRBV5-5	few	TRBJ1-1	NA	TGTGCCAGCAGCCCCCCCCCCACTGAAGCTTTCTTT	CASSPPPTEAFF
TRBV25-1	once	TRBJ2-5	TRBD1	TGTGCCAGCAGTGATAGGGGGCCTTCCCAGTACTTC	CASSDRGPSQYF
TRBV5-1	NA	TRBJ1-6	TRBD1	TGCGCCAGCAGCTTGGCAGGGGACAGTTCACCCCTCCACTTT	CASSLAGDSSPLHF
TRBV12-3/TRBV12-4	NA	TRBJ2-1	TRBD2	TGTGCCAGCAGTGCTAGCGGGTCCTACAATGAGCAGTTCTTC	CASSASGSYNEQFF
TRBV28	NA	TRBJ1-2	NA	TGTGCCAACAGTTTCGGGGACCCCTTGGCGGGCTACACCTTC	CANSFGDPLAGYTF
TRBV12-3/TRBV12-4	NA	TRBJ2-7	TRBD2	TGTGCCAGCCAGTTTACTAGCGGGGGCGGGCAGTACTTC	CASQFTSGGGQYF
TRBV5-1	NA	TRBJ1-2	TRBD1	TGCGCCAGCAGAGTGACGTCGGGACAGGAAAAAGGCTACACCTTC	CASRVTSGQEKGYTF
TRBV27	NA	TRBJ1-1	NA	TGTGCCAGCAGTTTATCGGCAGGGGCGTACACTGAAGCTTTCTTT	CASSLSAGAYTEAFF
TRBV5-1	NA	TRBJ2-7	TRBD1	TGCGCCAGCAGCTTGGGACAGGGGAACGACGAGCAGTACTTC	CASSLGQGNDEQYF